The 13 T cell receptor beta chains given below trace back to one sample, sequenced in a study of blood T cell repertoires in COVID-19. Data came from immunoSEQ multiplex PCR; TCRdb stores just in-frame clones and leaves some out. Of fewer than 250,000 clones listed, around 82% are singletons. The specimen sequenced was peripheral blood. These receptors all stem from a woman in her 70s with acute or convalescent COVID-19.

Worth noting for this clone: One end of the junction does not line up with germline, which may come from a read error. The CDR3 reads CASSDSRQGARRF. For the CDR3, the DNA is TGTGCCAGTAGTGATTCGAGACAGGGGGCGAGAAGATTC. The chain recombines TRBV19 with TRBJ2-7, with 10 bases fitting TRBD1. From germline, CDR1 is LNHDA and CDR2 SQIVND (reference sequence). The CDR3 loop spans 13 amino acids.

The chain employs TRBV5-4 and TRBJ2-6, with a tentative D call TRBD1 (6 bases). Per germline, CDR1 SGHNT and CDR2 YYREEE (reference sequence). V gave up 5 bases and J gave up 0 bases, with 9 bases separating them. This CDR3 is 15 amino acids long. CDR3 bases: TGTGCCAGCAGTCAGGGGTCCTCTGGGGCCAACGTCCTGACTTTC. Its translation: CASSQGSSGANVLTF.

CDR3 in amino acids: CASSILAGRNSPLHF. In DNA form, the CDR3 reads TGTGCCAGTAGTATTTTGGCGGGACGCAATTCACCCCTCCACTTT. The chain carries TRBV19 and TRBJ1-6, with D tentatively TRBD1 (5 bases). CDR3 length: 15 residues. V was cut by 3 bases and J by 7 bases, with 13 bases left in between. Germline CDR1 and CDR2: LNHDA and SQIVND (reference sequence).

The chain recombines TRBV5-4 with TRBJ2-1; D is ambiguous. Germline values: CDR1 SGHNT, CDR2 YYREEE (reference sequence). Between the trimmed V and J ends, which lost 2 bases and 2 bases, there was a span of 8 bases. CDR3 length: 14 residues. The CDR3 region is CASSFNGPYNEQFF. The CDR3 bases are TGTGCCAGCAGCTTTAATGGGCCCTACAATGAGCAGTTCTTC.

The chain recombines TRBV4-1 with TRBJ1-3; the D gene is possibly TRBD1 (5 bases). Trimming cost V 3 bases and J 9 bases, with 15 bases left between them. Germline CDR1 MGHRA, CDR2 YSYEKL. This CDR3 contains 14 residues. The CDR3 coding sequence is TGCGCCAGCAGCCAGGACATTTTGATGGGCACCATATATTTT. This encodes CASSQDILMGTIYF.

This chain links TRBV20-1 with TRBJ2-2; perhaps TRBD1 as D (6 bases). CDR1 and CDR2 (germline): DFQATT, SNEGSKA (reference sequence). This CDR3 comprises 17 residues. Trimming stripped 3 bases from V and 0 bases from J, with 17 bases between. Here the CDR3 reads CSASPRGQYANTGELFF. DNA for the CDR3: TGCAGTGCTAGTCCCAGGGGACAATATGCGAACACCGGGGAGCTGTTTTTT.

The V and J genes are TRBV19 and TRBJ1-5; 8 nucleotides line up with TRBD1. The CDR3 contains 16 residues. With V trimmed by 4 bases and J by 3 bases, 8 bases remained unmatched. Germline CDR1 LNHDA, CDR2 SQIVND (reference sequence). The CDR3 region is CASSTWTGRANQPQHF. The DNA for the CDR3 is TGTGCCAGTAGTACATGGACAGGGAGGGCCAATCAGCCCCAGCATTTT. Complete variable domain (other parts from reference TRBV19 and TRBJ1-5): DGGITQSPKYLFRKEGQNVTLSCEQNLNHDAMYWYRQDPGQGLRLIYYSQIVNDFQKGDIAEGYSVSREKKESFPLTVTSAQKNPTAFYLCASSTWTGRANQPQHFGDGTRLSIL.

V gene TRBV11-2 combines with J gene TRBJ1-2; 11 nucleotides line up with TRBD1. The CDR3 is 15 amino acids. CDR1 SGHAT and CDR2 FQNNGV come from the germline V gene. V trimming: 3 bases; J trimming: 5 bases; junction bases outside the gene matches: 5. The CDR3 sequence is CASSFGQGARYGYTF. In nucleotides, the CDR3 is TGTGCCAGCAGCTTCGGACAGGGGGCAAGGTATGGCTACACCTTC.

The chain combines TRBV5-1 with TRBJ1-1; D gene unclear. This CDR3 is 15 amino acids long. V lost 0 bases to trimming and J lost 1 base, with 10 bases between them. Germline CDR1 SGHRS, CDR2 YFSETQ. In nucleotides, the CDR3 is TGCGCCAGCAGCTTGGTGGCGACTAAGAACACTGAAGCTTTCTTT. Translation gives CASSLVATKNTEAFF.

The J gene is TRBJ1-1, the V gene TRBV4-3; D unclear. There are 12 residues in the CDR3. Trimming took 2 bases from V and 5 from J, leaving 6 bases between them. Germline V gives CDR1 LGHNA, CDR2 YSLEER. The CDR3 loop is CASSQLGTEAFF. In nucleotides, the CDR3 is TGCGCCAGCAGCCAACTAGGTACTGAAGCTTTCTTT.

A few counts support this clone. This chain connects TRBV5-1 to TRBJ1-5; no firm D call. CDR1 SGHRS and CDR2 YFSETQ come from the germline V gene. The CDR3 is 13 residues long. V lost 5 bases, J lost 2 bases, and 8 bases lay in between. In DNA, the CDR3 is TGCGCCAGCAGTCCCGAGGGCAATCAGCCCCAGCATTTT. Its protein is CASSPEGNQPQHF. The full variable domain, its missing parts supplied by reference TRBV5-1 and TRBJ1-5, is KAGVTQTPRYLIKTRGQQVTLSCSPISGHRSVSWYQQTPGQGLQFLFEYFSETQRNKGNFPGRFSGRQFSNSRSEMNVSTLELGDSALYLCASSPEGNQPQHFGDGTRLSIL.

The V and J genes are TRBV7-9 and TRBJ1-5; D call uncertain. Trimming stripped 3 bases from V and 2 bases from J, with 8 bases between. Germline loops: CDR1 SEHNR, CDR2 FQNEAQ (reference sequence). The CDR3 is made up of 14 amino acids. The CDR3 sequence is CASSFDTRNQPQHF. The CDR3 nucleotides read TGTGCCAGCAGCTTTGACACGCGCAATCAGCCCCAGCATTTT.

This rearrangement joins TRBV11-3 to TRBJ2-2; D might be TRBD1 (6 bases). This CDR3 contains 14 residues. Germline lookup yields CDR1 SGHNT and CDR2 YENEEA. The germline V and J ends were trimmed by 3 bases and 7 bases, with 12 bases remaining between them. The CDR3: CASSLMGADGELFF. The CDR3 DNA reads TGTGCCAGCAGCTTGATGGGGGCAGACGGGGAGCTGTTTTTT. Supplemented by reference TRBV11-3 and TRBJ2-2, the full variable domain reads EAGVVQSPRYKIIEKKQPVAFWCNPISGHNTLYWYLQNLGQGPELLIRYENEEAVDDSQLPKDRFSAERLKGVDSTLKIQPAELGDSAVYLCASSLMGADGELFFGEGSRLTVL.